This T cell receptor (beta chain) was obtained from a study of T cells after yellow fever vaccination. Study context: Preparation used SMART-Seq v4 Ultra Low Input for the low-cell-number fractions.

V was clipped by 2 bases and J by 5 bases, with 10 bases between them. CDR1 and CDR2 (germline): SGHTA, FQGNSA. This CDR3 has 14 amino acids. Using its own MiXCR run on the 5' RACE reads, TCRdb lists one record per CDR3 protein. Of under 550,000 distinct CDR3 sequences in the sample, just over 20% were seen once. This clonotype originated in a man younger than 35 who received the YFV17D yellow fever vaccine. This sequence joins TRBV7-2 and TRBJ1-5; D ambiguous. The material was PBMCs, obtained about 20 days after the first yellow fever vaccination. The CDR3 DNA reads TGTGCCAGCAGCTTAACTTCCGGGCATCAGCCCCAGCATTTT. It is translated as CASSLTSGHQPQHF.